This T cell receptor (beta chain) was found in a study of technical replicates of blood from a handful of donors. This clone was observed a single time. Assay: immunoSEQ multiplex PCR; the TCRdb copy retains only in-frame clones and omits some. The table lists roughly 100,000 clones, 96% of them singletons. The sample taken for sequencing was T cells isolated from PBMCs. The receptor was isolated from a human donor in good health.

CDR3 in DNA: TGTGCCAGCTGTCCTAGCGGGATAATCAATGAGCAGTTCTTC. Protein: CASCPSGIINEQFF. The J gene is TRBJ2-1, the V gene TRBV6-5, with 9 bases aligning to TRBD2. The CDR3 has 14 residues. Germline V CDR1 and CDR2: MNHEY, SVGAGI. Unmatched junction bases numbered 8, after V lost 8 bases and J lost 6 bases.